Sequencing of this T cell receptor beta chain was carried out in a study of shared clonotypes between healthy human individuals. Study-level results: The small donor group covered limited genetic and exposure diversity.

The germline gives CDR1 LNHDA, CDR2 SQIVND (reference sequence). V was clipped by 5 bases and J by 6 bases, with 6 bases between them. CDR3 size: 11 residues. Only in-frame clones appear in the TCRdb table, and some are missing; sequencing was by immunoSEQ multiplex PCR. The table has 2 million to 2.5 million clones, 85% to 95% seen once. A remark on this clone: Its cognate antigen is unknown.

The source of this sequence is a man aged 18 to 30 in good health. Sequences were obtained from naive CD4+ T cells sorted from blood. Documented subset: CD45RA+ positively selected. The rearrangement links TRBV19 to TRBJ2-3; tentatively, D is TRBD2 (6 bases). The CDR3 region is CASSRGDTQYF. CDR3 DNA: TGTGCCAGTAGTCGGGGGGATACGCAGTATTTT.